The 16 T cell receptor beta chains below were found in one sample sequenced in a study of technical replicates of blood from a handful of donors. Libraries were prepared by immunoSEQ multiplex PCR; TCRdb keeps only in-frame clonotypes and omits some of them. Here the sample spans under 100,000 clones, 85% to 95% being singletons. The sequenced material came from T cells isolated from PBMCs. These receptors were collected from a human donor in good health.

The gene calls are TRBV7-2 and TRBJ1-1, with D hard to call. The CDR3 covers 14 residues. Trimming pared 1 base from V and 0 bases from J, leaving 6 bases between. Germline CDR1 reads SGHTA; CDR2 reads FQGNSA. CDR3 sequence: CASSLVHLNTEAFF. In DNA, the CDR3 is TGTGCCAGCAGCTTAGTACACCTGAACACTGAAGCTTTCTTT.

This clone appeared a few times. CDR3 protein: CASSFSGSSYNEQFF. The CDR3, as DNA: TGTGCCAGCAGCTTTAGCGGGAGCTCCTACAATGAGCAGTTCTTC. The genes are TRBV9 and TRBJ2-1; 9 nucleotides align to TRBD2. CDR1 is SGDLS and CDR2 is YYNGEE in the germline V gene. The trim removed 4 bases at V and 0 bases at J, leaving 2 bases unmatched. This CDR3 contains 15 residues.

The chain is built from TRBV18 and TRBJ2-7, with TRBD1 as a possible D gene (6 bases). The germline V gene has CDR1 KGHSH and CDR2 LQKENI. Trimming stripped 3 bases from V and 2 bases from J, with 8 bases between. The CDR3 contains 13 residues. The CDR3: CASSPGQTYEQYF. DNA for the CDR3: TGTGCCAGCTCACCGGGACAAACCTACGAGCAGTACTTC.

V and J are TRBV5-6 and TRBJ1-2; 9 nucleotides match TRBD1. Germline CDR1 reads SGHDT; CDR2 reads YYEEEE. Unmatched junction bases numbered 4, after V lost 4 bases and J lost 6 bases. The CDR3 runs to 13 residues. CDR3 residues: CASSGQGLHGYTF. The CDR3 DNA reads TGTGCCAGCAGCGGACAGGGGCTCCATGGCTACACCTTC.

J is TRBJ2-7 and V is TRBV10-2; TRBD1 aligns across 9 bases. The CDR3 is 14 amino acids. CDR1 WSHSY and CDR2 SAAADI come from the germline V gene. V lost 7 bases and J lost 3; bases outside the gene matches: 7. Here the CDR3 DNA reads TGCGCCAGCACAGTGGGACAGGGCAGCTACGAGCAGTACTTC. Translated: CASTVGQGSYEQYF.

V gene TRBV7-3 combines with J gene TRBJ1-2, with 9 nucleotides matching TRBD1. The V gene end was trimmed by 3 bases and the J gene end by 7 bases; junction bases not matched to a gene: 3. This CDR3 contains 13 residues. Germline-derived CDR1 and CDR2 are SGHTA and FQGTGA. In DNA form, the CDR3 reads TGTGCCAGCAGCTTCGGGACAGGGTCTGGCTACACCTTC. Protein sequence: CASSFGTGSGYTF. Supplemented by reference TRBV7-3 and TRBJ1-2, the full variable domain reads GAGVSQTPSNKVTEKGKYVELRCDPISGHTALYWYRQSLGQGPEFLIYFQGTGAADDSGLPNDRFFAVRPEGSVSTLKIQRTERGDSAVYLCASSFGTGSGYTFGSGTRLTVV.

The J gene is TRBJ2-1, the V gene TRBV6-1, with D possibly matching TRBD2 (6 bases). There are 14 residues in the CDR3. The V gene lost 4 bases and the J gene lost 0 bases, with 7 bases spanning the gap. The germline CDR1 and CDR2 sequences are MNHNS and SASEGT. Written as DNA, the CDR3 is TGTGCCAGCAGTGCCGGGGGCTCCTACAATGAGCAGTTCTTC. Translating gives CASSAGGSYNEQFF.

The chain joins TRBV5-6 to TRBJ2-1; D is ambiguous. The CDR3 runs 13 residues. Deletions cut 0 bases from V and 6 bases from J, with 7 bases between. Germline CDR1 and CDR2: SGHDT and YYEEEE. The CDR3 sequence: CASSLVVGNEQFF. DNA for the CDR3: TGTGCCAGCAGCTTGGTTGTCGGCAATGAGCAGTTCTTC.

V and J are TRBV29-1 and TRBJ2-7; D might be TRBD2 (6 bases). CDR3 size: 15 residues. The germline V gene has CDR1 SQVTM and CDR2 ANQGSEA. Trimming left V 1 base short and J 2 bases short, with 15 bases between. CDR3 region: CSVEVPGEAPYEQYF. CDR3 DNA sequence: TGCAGCGTTGAAGTTCCGGGAGAAGCCCCCTACGAGCAGTACTTC.

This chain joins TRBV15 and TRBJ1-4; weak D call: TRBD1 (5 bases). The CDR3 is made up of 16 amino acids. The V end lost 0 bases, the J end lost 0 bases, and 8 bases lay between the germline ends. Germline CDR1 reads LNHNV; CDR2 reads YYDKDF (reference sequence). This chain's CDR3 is CATSRENRPTNEKLFF. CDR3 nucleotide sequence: TGTGCCACCAGCAGAGAAAACAGGCCAACTAATGAAAAACTGTTTTTT.

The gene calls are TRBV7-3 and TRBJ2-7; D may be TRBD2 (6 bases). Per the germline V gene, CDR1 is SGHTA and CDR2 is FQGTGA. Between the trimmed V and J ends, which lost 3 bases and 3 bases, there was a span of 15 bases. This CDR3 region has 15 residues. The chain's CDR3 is CASSFNGGGGYEQYF. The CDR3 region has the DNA TGTGCCAGCAGCTTTAATGGGGGAGGCGGCTACGAGCAGTACTTC.

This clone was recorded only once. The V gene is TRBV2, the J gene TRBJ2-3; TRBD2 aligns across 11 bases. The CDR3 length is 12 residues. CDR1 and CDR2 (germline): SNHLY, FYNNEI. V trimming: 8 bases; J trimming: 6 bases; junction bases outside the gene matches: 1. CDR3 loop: CASASGRDTQYF. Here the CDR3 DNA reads TGTGCCAGCGCTAGCGGGAGGGATACGCAGTATTTT.

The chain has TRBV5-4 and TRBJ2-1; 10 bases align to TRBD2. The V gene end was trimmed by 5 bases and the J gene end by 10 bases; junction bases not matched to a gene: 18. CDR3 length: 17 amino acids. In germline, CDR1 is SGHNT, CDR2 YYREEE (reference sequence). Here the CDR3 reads CASRNGGAPSGSVEQFF. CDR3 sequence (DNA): TGTGCCAGCAGAAACGGGGGTGCGCCTAGCGGGAGTGTCGAGCAGTTCTTC.

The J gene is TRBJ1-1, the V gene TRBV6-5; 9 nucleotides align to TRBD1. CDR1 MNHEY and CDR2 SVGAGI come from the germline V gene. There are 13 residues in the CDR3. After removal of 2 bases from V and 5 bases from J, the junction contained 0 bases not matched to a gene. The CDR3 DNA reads TGTGCCAGCAGTTACGGACAGGGGACTGAAGCTTTCTTT. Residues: CASSYGQGTEAFF.

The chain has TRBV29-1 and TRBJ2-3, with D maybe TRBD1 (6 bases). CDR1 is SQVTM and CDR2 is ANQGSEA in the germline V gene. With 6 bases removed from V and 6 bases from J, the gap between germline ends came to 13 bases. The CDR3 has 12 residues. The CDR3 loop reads CSVGQLTDTQYF. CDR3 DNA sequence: TGCAGCGTCGGACAGTTAACGGATACGCAGTATTTT.

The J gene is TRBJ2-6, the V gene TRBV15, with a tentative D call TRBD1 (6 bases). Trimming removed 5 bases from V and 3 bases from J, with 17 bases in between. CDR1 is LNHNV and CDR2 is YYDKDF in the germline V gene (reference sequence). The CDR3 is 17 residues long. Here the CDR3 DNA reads TGTGCCACCAGCGGAAAAGACAGGCCGGGTGGGGCCAACGTCCTGACTTTC. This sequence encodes CATSGKDRPGGANVLTF.